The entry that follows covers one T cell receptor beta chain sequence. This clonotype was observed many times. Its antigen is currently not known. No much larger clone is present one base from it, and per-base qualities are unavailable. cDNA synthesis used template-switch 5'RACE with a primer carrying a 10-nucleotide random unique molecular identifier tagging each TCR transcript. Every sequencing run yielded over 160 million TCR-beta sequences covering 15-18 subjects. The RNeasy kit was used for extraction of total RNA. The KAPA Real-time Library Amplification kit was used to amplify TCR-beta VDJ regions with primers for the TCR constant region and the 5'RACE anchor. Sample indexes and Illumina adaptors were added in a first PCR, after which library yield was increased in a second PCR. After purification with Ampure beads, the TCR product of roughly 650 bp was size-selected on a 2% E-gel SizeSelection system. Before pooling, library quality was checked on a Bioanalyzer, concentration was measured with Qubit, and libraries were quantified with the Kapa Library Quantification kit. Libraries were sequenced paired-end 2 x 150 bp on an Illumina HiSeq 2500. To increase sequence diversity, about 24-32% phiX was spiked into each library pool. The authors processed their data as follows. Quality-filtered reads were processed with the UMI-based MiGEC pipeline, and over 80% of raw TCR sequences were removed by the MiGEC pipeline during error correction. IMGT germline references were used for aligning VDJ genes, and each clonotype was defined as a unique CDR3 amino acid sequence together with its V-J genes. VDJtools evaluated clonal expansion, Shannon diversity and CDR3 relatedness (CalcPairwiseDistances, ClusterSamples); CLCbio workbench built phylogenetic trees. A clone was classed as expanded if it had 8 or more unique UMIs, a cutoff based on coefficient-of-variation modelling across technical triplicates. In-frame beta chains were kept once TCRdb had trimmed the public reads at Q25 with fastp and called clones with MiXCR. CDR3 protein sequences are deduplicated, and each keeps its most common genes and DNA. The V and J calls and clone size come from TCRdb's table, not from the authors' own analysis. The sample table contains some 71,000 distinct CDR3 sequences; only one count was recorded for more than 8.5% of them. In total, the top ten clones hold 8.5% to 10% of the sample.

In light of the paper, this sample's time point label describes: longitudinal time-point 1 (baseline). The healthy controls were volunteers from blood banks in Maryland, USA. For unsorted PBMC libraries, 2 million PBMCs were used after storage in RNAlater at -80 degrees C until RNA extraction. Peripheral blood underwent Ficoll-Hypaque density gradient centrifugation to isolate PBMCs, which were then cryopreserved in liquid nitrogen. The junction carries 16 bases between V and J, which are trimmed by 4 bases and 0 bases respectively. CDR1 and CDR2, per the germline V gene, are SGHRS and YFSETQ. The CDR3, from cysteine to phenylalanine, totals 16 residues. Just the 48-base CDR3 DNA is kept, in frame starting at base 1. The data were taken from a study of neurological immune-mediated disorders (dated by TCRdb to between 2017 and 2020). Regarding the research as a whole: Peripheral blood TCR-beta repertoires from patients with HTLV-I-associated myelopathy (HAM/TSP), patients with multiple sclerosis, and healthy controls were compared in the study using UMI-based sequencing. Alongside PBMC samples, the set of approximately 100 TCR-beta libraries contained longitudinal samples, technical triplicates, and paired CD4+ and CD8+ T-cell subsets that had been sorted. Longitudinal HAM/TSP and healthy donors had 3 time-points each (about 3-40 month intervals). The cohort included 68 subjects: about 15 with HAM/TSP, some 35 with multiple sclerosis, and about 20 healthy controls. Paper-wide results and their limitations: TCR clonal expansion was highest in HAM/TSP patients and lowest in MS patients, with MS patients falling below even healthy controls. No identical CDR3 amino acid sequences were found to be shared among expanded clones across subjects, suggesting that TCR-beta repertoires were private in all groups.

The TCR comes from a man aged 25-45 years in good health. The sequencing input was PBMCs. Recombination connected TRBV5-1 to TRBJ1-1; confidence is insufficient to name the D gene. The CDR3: CASSREQGFMNTEAFF. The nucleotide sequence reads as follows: TGCGCCAGCAGCCGAGAACAAGGGTTCATGAACACTGAAGCTTTCTTT.